These T cell receptor beta chains were read from a single sample in a study of blood T cell repertoires in COVID-19. The repertoire was sequenced with immunoSEQ multiplex PCR; TCRdb's copy has only in-frame clones and lacks some. The sample holds about 68,000 clones, 65% to 90% seen once. The sequenced material came from peripheral blood. All receptors come from a man between 50 and 59 years old with acute or convalescent COVID-19. Both conserved end residues are part of each CDR3. The D gene is left open where the match is weak. Only some rows state a clone size, as once, few, many or a class for expanded clones.

v_gene	abundance	len	d_gene	j_gene	CDR3aa	CDR3nt
TRBV5-1	NA	18	TRBD2	TRBJ2-1	CASSLAGLAASSYNEQFF	TGCGCCAGCAGCTTGGCGGGGCTAGCGGCTAGCTCCTACAATGAGCAGTTCTTC
TRBV19	NA	15	NA	TRBJ1-3	CASSIRGDSGNTIYF	TGTGCCAGTAGTATTCGCGGAGACTCTGGAAACACCATATATTTT
TRBV2	NA	18	TRBD1	TRBJ1-4	CASSEEADRTGSNEKLFF	TGTGCCAGCAGTGAAGAAGCTGACAGGACAGGGAGTAATGAAAAACTGTTTTTT
TRBV2	NA	14	NA	TRBJ2-2	CASSVNKNTGELFF	TGTGCCAGCAGTGTTAATAAGAACACCGGGGAGCTGTTTTTT
TRBV20-1	NA	14	NA	TRBJ2-5	CSASKGLPSETQYF	TGCAGTGCTAGTAAGGGACTCCCCTCGGAAACCCAGTACTTC
TRBV25-1	few	15	TRBD2	TRBJ2-5	CASSDPLAAQETQYF	TGTGCCAGCAGTGACCCCCTAGCGGCCCAAGAGACCCAGTACTTC
TRBV25-1	NA	18	TRBD2	TRBJ2-3	CASSSTSPFRGGPDTQYF	TGTGCCAGCAGCTCCACCTCTCCGTTTCGGGGGGGCCCAGATACGCAGTATTTT
TRBV6-5	once	13	TRBD1	TRBJ2-5	CASSYGQGATQYF	TGTGCCAGCAGTTACGGACAGGGGGCGACCCAGTACTTC
TRBV5-6	NA	17	TRBD2	TRBJ2-2	CASSSGLAGENTGELFF	TGTGCCAGCAGCTCGGGACTAGCGGGGGAAAACACCGGGGAGCTGTTTTTT
TRBV19	NA	16	TRBD1	TRBJ2-3	CASSMTTGWSADTQYF	TGTGCCAGTAGTATGACGACAGGGTGGTCTGCAGATACGCAGTATTTT
TRBV5-6	NA	17	NA	TRBJ2-5	CASSLDGRGRSQETQYF	TGTGCCAGCAGCTTGGACGGGCGGGGGCGATCCCAAGAGACCCAGTACTTC
TRBV19	NA	16	NA	TRBJ2-2	CASSQQPQVNTGELFF	TGTGCCAGTAGCCAGCAACCACAGGTTAACACCGGGGAGCTGTTTTTT
TRBV14	NA	15	NA	TRBJ1-6	CASSQDQGQISPLHF	TGTGCCAGCAGCCAAGATCAGGGCCAAATTTCACCCCTCCACTTT
TRBV9	NA	16	NA	TRBJ1-4	CASSAEVGGEGEKLFF	TGTGCCAGCAGCGCAGAGGTAGGGGGAGAGGGGGAAAAACTGTTTTTT
TRBV27	NA	15	NA	TRBJ2-2	CASSQRAVNTGELFF	TGTGCCAGCAGTCAGAGGGCAGTAAACACCGGGGAGCTGTTTTTT
TRBV6-5	NA	16	TRBD1	TRBJ1-2	CASSYTLSGQSYGYTF	TGTGCCAGCAGTTACACCCTCTCGGGACAGAGCTATGGCTACACCTTC
TRBV19	NA	15	TRBD1	TRBJ2-1	CASSTSDRVINEQFF	TGTGCCAGTAGTACCTCGGACAGGGTAATCAATGAGCAGTTCTTC
TRBV27	NA	14	NA	TRBJ2-3	CASSLANQADTQYF	TGTGCCAGCAGTTTGGCAAATCAGGCAGATACGCAGTATTTT
TRBV12-5	few	18	TRBD2	TRBJ2-2	CASGIYPGTSGNTGELFF	TGTGCTAGTGGTATATACCCTGGGACTAGCGGTAACACCGGGGAGCTGTTTTTT
TRBV19	NA	14	NA	TRBJ1-1	CASSAFAGNTEAFF	TGTGCCAGTAGTGCTTTTGCAGGGAACACTGAAGCTTTCTTT
TRBV27	NA	18	NA	TRBJ1-1	CASSLRSTGRLLSTEAFF	TGTGCCAGCAGTCTAAGGTCCACAGGGCGGTTACTCTCCACTGAAGCTTTCTTT
TRBV7-6	once	12	TRBD1	TRBJ1-1	CASSSDRGEAFF	TGTGCCAGCAGCTCGGACAGGGGAGAAGCTTTCTTT
TRBV3-1/TRBV3-2	NA	20	TRBD1	TRBJ2-6	CASSQVLPRDRGQVANVLTF	TGTGCCAGCAGCCAAGTGCTCCCCAGGGACAGGGGGCAGGTGGCCAACGTCCTGACTTTC
TRBV25-1	NA	15	TRBD2	TRBJ2-5	CASSEKGRGEETQYF	TGTGCCAGCAGTGAAAAGGGGCGGGGGGAAGAGACCCAGTACTTC
TRBV2	NA	15	TRBD1	TRBJ2-4	CASLGQGAAKNIQYF	TGTGCCAGCCTAGGACAGGGGGCGGCCAAAAACATTCAGTACTTC
TRBV24-1	NA	16	TRBD1	TRBJ2-1	CATSALGTGDYNEQFF	TGTGCCACCAGTGCCCTTGGGACAGGGGATTACAATGAGCAGTTCTTC
TRBV18	NA	13	NA	TRBJ1-1	CASSRTANTEAFF	TGTGCCAGCTCGCGGACAGCAAACACTGAAGCTTTCTTT